These T cell receptor beta chains were read from a single sample in a study of T cell clones after liver transplantation. Some clones are missing from TCRdb's copy, which holds only in-frame ones; the method was immunoSEQ multiplex PCR. The sample carries about 68,000 clones, roughly 92% recorded once. Sequenced here: CD4+ T cells from blood, sampled roughly 26 months after liver transplant. Receptor source: a human patient who received a liver transplant. Some T cells may originate from the graft donor. Each CDR3 is given with its conserved first and last residue.

V gene: TRBV19; J gene: TRBJ2-1; CDR3 protein: CASSGLANEQFF
V gene: TRBV28; J gene: TRBJ2-3; CDR3 protein: CASSLTGTTQYF
V gene: TRBV28; J gene: TRBJ2-7; CDR3 protein: CASSSVSLAGGREQYF
V gene: TRBV6-1; J gene: TRBJ2-3; CDR3 protein: CASSETSFGLAGSTDTQYF
V gene: TRBV6-5; J gene: TRBJ2-1; CDR3 protein: CASAILAVRPNEQFF
V gene: TRBV7-7; J gene: TRBJ2-3; CDR3 protein: CASSVAPSTDTQYF
V gene: TRBV30; J gene: TRBJ2-7; CDR3 protein: CAWSVVYEQYF
V gene: TRBV11-3; J gene: TRBJ2-7; CDR3 protein: CASGSKAEQYF
V gene: TRBV20-1; J gene: TRBJ2-1; CDR3 protein: CSASIVNEQFF
V gene: TRBV28; J gene: TRBJ1-2; CDR3 protein: CASSSQTGRYGYTF
V gene: TRBV10-2; J gene: TRBJ2-2; CDR3 protein: CASSRTSGTGELFF
V gene: TRBV7-8; J gene: TRBJ2-7; CDR3 protein: CASSFSRGVTYEQYF
V gene: TRBV28; J gene: TRBJ1-4; CDR3 protein: CASSSPGRGNEKLFF
V gene: TRBV7-2; J gene: TRBJ1-2; CDR3 protein: CASSSDRVFSNYGYTF
V gene: TRBV9; J gene: TRBJ1-2; CDR3 protein: CASSVEQGLSGYTF
V gene: TRBV7-3; J gene: TRBJ2-3; CDR3 protein: CASSLWGVDTQYF
V gene: TRBV19; J gene: TRBJ1-1; CDR3 protein: CASKLKRNTEAFF
V gene: TRBV27; J gene: TRBJ1-2; CDR3 protein: CASRSPGGVYGYTF
V gene: TRBV7-2; J gene: TRBJ2-7; CDR3 protein: CASSLGQSFYYEQYF
V gene: TRBV18; J gene: TRBJ2-1; CDR3 protein: CASSPPGTSHNEQFF
V gene: TRBV5-1; J gene: TRBJ1-1; CDR3 protein: CASSLPGQGSEAFF
V gene: TRBV10-3; J gene: TRBJ1-4; CDR3 protein: CAIRTGEGLNEKLFF
V gene: TRBV5-1; J gene: TRBJ2-3; CDR3 protein: CASSWGLETDTQYF
V gene: TRBV11-3; J gene: TRBJ2-1; CDR3 protein: CASSLSRLAHEQFF
V gene: TRBV10-3; J gene: TRBJ1-1; CDR3 protein: CAARGQGLIRAFF
V gene: TRBV29-1; J gene: TRBJ1-1; CDR3 protein: CSAGQNTEAFF
V gene: TRBV5-4; J gene: TRBJ2-5; CDR3 protein: CASSLQRGTETQYF
V gene: TRBV21-1; J gene: TRBJ2-3; CDR3 protein: CASSALTRRVADTQYF
V gene: TRBV5-1; J gene: TRBJ2-3; CDR3 protein: CASSLAGTGKDTQYF
V gene: TRBV9; J gene: TRBJ2-2; CDR3 protein: CASSYTSYGTGELFF
V gene: TRBV6-5; J gene: TRBJ2-4; CDR3 protein: CASSYSWDEKKNIQYF
V gene: TRBV5-4; J gene: TRBJ1-5; CDR3 protein: CASSLDRSNQPQHF
V gene: TRBV4-3; J gene: TRBJ2-7; CDR3 protein: CASSRKMGTSGRGTSYEQYF
V gene: TRBV9; J gene: TRBJ1-4; CDR3 protein: CASSVGDRAEEKLFF
V gene: TRBV5-6; J gene: TRBJ2-1; CDR3 protein: CASSPGRYNEQFF
V gene: TRBV12-5; J gene: TRBJ1-2; CDR3 protein: CASGLQGTFNYGYTF
V gene: TRBV7-6; J gene: TRBJ2-5; CDR3 protein: CASSLIGQETQYF
V gene: TRBV19; J gene: TRBJ1-1; CDR3 protein: CASSIDGSVTEAFF
V gene: TRBV9; J gene: TRBJ2-5; CDR3 protein: CASSVDLAGETQYF
V gene: TRBV5-1; J gene: TRBJ1-6; CDR3 protein: CASSTRTDYNSPLHF
V gene: TRBV5-1; J gene: TRBJ1-4; CDR3 protein: CASRLGSPNEKLFF
V gene: TRBV5-1; J gene: TRBJ2-1; CDR3 protein: CASSWDGTGTPEQFF
V gene: TRBV5-6; J gene: TRBJ2-2; CDR3 protein: CASSLGGLAGVDTGELFF
V gene: TRBV7-2; J gene: TRBJ2-5; CDR3 protein: CASSLNWTPNLAETQYF
V gene: TRBV13; J gene: TRBJ2-3; CDR3 protein: CASSLVGRQDTQYF
V gene: TRBV30; J gene: TRBJ1-1; CDR3 protein: CALDQGPLGNTEAFF
V gene: TRBV12-5; J gene: TRBJ2-2; CDR3 protein: CASGLADRTGELFF
V gene: TRBV5-1; J gene: TRBJ1-4; CDR3 protein: CASSLDRGTNEKLFF
V gene: TRBV29-1; J gene: TRBJ1-1; CDR3 protein: CSVEGQGTEAFF
V gene: TRBV7-9; J gene: TRBJ1-1; CDR3 protein: CASSQGWGVDTEAFF
V gene: TRBV6-1; J gene: TRBJ1-3; CDR3 protein: CASIFRGQAGYTIYF
V gene: TRBV7-2; J gene: TRBJ2-1; CDR3 protein: CASSLVGLAGTNEQFF
V gene: TRBV9; J gene: TRBJ1-1; CDR3 protein: CASSAGQGRAFF
V gene: TRBV4-2; J gene: TRBJ2-7; CDR3 protein: CASSQDPSSGRADEQYF
V gene: TRBV12-5; J gene: TRBJ2-7; CDR3 protein: CASGANDAYEQYF
V gene: TRBV7-2; J gene: TRBJ2-1; CDR3 protein: CASSHPRGGTYYNEQFF
V gene: TRBV7-9; J gene: TRBJ2-5; CDR3 protein: CASRPLGGVESYQETQYF
V gene: TRBV18; J gene: TRBJ2-7; CDR3 protein: CASSPPSADEQYF